The clone carrying this T cell receptor (beta chain) has more than one count but fewer than ten. No antigen is known for it. The data were obtained in a study of T cells in Graves' hyperthyroidism and ophthalmopathy. The V gene's germline CDR1 is GTSNPN and CDR2 SVGIG (reference sequence). The CDR3 runs to 11 residues. V lost 8 bases, J lost 5 bases, and 12 bases lay in between. Study-wide results and limits: Model-based prediction identified ophthalmopathy a median around 6.7 months prior to its onset.

The CDR3 regions of TCR beta were amplified from RNA transcripts. Initially, a first-round RT-PCR of the TCR CDR3 employed the HTBI primer set. TCRdb processed the multiplex PCR reads anew with MiXCR; each CDR3 protein has one entry. Of around 380,000 distinct CDR3 sequences detected, about 13% appear once; the ten largest clones hold roughly 20%. V gene TRBV30 combines with J gene TRBJ2-5, with unresolved D. The receptor's source is a man aged 30 to 39 with Graves' hyperthyroidism that later progressed to Graves' ophthalmopathy. Sequencing input: blood. The CDR3 DNA follows: TGTGCCAGGCGGACGGTCGAGACCCAGTACTTC. It codes for CARRTVETQYF.